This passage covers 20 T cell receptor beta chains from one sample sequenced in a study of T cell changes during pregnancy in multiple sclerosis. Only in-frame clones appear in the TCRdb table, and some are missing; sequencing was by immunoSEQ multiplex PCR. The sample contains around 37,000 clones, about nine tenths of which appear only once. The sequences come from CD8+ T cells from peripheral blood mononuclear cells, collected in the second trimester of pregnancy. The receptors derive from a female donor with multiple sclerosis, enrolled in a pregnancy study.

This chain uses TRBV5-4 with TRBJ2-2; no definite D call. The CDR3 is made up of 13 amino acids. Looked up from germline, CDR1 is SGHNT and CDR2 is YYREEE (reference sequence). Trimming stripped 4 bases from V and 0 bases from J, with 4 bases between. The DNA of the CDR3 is TGTGCCAGCAGCCGAGCGAACACCGGGGAGCTGTTTTTT. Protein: CASSRANTGELFF.

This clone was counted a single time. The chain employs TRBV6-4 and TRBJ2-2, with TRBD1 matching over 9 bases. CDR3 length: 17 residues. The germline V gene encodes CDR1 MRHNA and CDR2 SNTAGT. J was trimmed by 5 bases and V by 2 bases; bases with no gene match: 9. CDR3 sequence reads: CASSDRAGQGFTGELFF. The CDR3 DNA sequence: TGTGCCAGCAGTGACCGAGCGGGACAGGGATTTACCGGGGAGCTGTTTTTT.

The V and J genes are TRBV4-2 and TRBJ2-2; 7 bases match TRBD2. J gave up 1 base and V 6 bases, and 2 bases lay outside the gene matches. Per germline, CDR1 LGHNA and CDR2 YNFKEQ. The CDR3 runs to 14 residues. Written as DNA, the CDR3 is TGTGCCAGCAGTGCGGGGGAGAACACCGGGGAGCTGTTTTTT. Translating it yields CASSAGENTGELFF.

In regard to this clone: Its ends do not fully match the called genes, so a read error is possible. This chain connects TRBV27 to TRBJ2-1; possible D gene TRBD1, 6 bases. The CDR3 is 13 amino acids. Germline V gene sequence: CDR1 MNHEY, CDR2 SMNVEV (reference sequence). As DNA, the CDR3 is TGTGCCAGCAGTTTTCAGGGGAAGAATGGGCAGTTCTTC. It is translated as CASSFQGKNGQFF.

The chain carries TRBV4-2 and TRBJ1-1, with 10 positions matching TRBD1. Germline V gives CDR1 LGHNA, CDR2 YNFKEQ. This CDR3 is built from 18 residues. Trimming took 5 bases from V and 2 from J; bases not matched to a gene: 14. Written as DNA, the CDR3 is TGTGCCAGCAGCTCAGGGACAGGGGAAGCATCGGAAAACACTGAAGCTTTCTTT. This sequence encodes CASSSGTGEASENTEAFF.

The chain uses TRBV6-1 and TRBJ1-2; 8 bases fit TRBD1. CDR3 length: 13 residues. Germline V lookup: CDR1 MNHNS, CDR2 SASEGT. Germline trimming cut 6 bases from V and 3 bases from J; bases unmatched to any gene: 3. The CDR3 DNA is TGTGCCAGCAGAACACAGGGGGACTATGGCTACACCTTC. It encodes CASRTQGDYGYTF.

The CDR3 DNA is TGCAGTGCTAGAGATGGCAGGGAATATTTT. Protein product: CSARDGREYF. This chain uses TRBV20-1 with TRBJ1-3; weak D call: TRBD1 (5 bases). This CDR3 is 10 amino acids long. From germline, CDR1 is DFQATT and CDR2 SNEGSKA (reference sequence). Trimming removed 0 bases at V and 15 bases at J, with 9 bases between.

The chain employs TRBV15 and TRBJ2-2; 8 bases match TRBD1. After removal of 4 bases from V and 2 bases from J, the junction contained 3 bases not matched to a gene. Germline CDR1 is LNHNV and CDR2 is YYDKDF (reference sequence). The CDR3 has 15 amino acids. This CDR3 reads CATSIDRGNTGELFF. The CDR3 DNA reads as TGTGCCACCAGCATCGACAGGGGTAACACCGGGGAGCTGTTTTTT.

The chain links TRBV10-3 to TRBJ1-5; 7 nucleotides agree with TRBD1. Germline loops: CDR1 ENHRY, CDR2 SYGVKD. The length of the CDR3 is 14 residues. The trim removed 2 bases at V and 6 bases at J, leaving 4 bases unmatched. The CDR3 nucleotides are TGTGCCATCAGTGAGCAAGGGGGCGGTCAGCCCCAGCATTTT. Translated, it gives CAISEQGGGQPQHF.

The CDR3 DNA follows: TGTGCCAGCAGCTCGGAGGGACAGAGTAATGAAAAACTGTTTTTT. It encodes CASSSEGQSNEKLFF. V usage is TRBV5-4 and J usage is TRBJ1-4, with 7 positions matching TRBD1. J was trimmed by 4 bases and V by 3 bases; bases with no gene match: 6. This CDR3 region has 15 residues. The germline gives CDR1 SGHNT, CDR2 YYREEE (reference sequence).

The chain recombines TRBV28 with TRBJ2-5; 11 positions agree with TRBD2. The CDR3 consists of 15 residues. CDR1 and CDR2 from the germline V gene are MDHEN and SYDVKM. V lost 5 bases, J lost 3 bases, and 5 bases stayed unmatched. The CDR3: CASSHRGLAEETQYF. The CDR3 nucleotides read TGTGCCAGCAGTCACCGGGGACTAGCGGAAGAGACCCAGTACTTC. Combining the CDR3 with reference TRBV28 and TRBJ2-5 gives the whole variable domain DVKVTQSSRYLVKRTGEKVFLECVQDMDHENMFWYRQDPGLGLRLIYFSYDVKMKEKGDIPEGYSVSREKKERFSLILESASTNQTSMYLCASSHRGLAEETQYFGPGTRLLVL.

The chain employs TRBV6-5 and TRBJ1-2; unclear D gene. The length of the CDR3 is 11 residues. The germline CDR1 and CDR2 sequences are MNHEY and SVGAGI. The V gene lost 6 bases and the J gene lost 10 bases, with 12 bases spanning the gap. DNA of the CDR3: TGTGCCAGCAGCTCCTACTTTGACTACACCTTC. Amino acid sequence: CASSSYFDYTF.

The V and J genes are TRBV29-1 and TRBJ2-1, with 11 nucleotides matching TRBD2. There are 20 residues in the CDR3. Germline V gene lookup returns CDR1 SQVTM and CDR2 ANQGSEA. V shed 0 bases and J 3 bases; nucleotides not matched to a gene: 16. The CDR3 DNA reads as TGCAGCGTTGAAGATCCGGTAACGACGACCCTAGCGGGAGGCTACAATGAGCAGTTCTTC. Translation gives CSVEDPVTTTLAGGYNEQFF.

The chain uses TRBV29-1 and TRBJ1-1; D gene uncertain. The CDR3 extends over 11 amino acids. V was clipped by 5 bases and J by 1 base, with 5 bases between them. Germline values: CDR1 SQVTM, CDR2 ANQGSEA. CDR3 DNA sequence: TGCAGCGTTACAGAGAACACTGAAGCTTTCTTT. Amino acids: CSVTENTEAFF.

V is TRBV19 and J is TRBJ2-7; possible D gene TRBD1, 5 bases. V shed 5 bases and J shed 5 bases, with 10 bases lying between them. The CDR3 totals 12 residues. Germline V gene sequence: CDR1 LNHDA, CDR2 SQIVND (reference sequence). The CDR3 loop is CASSPGQHEQYF. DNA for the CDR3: TGTGCCAGTAGTCCAGGACAACACGAGCAGTACTTC. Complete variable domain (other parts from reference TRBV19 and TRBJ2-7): DGGITQSPKYLFRKEGQNVTLSCEQNLNHDAMYWYRQDPGQGLRLIYYSQIVNDFQKGDIAEGYSVSREKKESFPLTVTSAQKNPTAFYLCASSPGQHEQYFGPGTRLTVT.

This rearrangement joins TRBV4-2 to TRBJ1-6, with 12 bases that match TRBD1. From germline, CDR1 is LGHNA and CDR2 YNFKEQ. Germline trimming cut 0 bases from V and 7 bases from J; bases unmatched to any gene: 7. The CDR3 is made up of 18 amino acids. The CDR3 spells CASSQDPGTGGANSPLHF. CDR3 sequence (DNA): TGTGCCAGCAGCCAAGATCCCGGGACAGGGGGCGCAAATTCACCCCTCCACTTT.

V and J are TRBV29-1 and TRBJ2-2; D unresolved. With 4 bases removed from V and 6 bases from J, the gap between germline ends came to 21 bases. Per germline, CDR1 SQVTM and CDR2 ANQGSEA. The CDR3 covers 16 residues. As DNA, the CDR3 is TGCAGCGTTGTTGGTTTGTTTGGCCTGGGCGCCGGGGAGCTGTTTTTT. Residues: CSVVGLFGLGAGELFF.

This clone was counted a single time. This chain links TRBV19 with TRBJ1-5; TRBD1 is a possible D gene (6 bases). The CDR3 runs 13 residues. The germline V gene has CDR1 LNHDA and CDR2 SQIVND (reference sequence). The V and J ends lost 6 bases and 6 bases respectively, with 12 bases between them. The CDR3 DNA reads TGTGCCAGTAGCAAACAGGGAGCTCAGCCCCAGCATTTT. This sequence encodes CASSKQGAQPQHF. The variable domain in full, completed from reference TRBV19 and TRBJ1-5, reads DGGITQSPKYLFRKEGQNVTLSCEQNLNHDAMYWYRQDPGQGLRLIYYSQIVNDFQKGDIAEGYSVSREKKESFPLTVTSAQKNPTAFYLCASSKQGAQPQHFGDGTRLSIL.

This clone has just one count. The CDR3 DNA follows: TGTGCCAGCAGCCTACTTCCGGACAGGGACGGCTACACCTTC. Its protein product is CASSLLPDRDGYTF. The V and J genes are TRBV7-3 and TRBJ1-2; the match to TRBD1 covers 8 bases. The ends lost 5 bases at V and 8 bases at J; junction bases unmatched: 10. This CDR3 is 14 amino acids long. Germline CDR1 SGHTA, CDR2 FQGTGA.

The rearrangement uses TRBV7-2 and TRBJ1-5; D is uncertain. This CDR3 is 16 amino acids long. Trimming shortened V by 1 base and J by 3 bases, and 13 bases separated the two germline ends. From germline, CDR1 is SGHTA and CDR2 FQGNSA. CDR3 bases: TGTGCCAGCAGCTTAGAGGTCAGGAGGCACAATCAGCCCCAGCATTTT. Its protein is CASSLEVRRHNQPQHF.